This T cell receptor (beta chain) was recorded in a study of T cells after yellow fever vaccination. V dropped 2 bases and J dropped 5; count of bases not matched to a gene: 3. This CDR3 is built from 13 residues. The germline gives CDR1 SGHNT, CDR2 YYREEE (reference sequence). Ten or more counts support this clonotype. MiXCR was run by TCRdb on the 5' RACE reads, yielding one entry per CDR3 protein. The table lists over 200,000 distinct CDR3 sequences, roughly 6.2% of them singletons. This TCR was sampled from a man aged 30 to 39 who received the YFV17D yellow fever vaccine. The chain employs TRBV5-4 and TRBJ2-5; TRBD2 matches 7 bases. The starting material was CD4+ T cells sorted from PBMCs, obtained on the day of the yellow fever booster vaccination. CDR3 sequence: CASSFAGVETQYF. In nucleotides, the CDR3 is TGTGCCAGCAGCTTTGCGGGAGTTGAGACCCAGTACTTC. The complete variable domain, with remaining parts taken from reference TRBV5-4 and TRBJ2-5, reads ETGVTQSPTHLIKTRGQQVTLRCSSQSGHNTVSWYQQALGQGPQFIFQYYREEENGRGNFPPRFSGLQFPNYSSELNVNALELDDSALYLCASSFAGVETQYFGPGTRLLVL.